This TCR beta chain was sequenced during a study of T cell responses to AZD1222 COVID-19 vaccine. Study details: Combined were second doses at about 4 or about 12 weeks.

Germline CDR1 reads SGHTA; CDR2 reads FQGNSA. The trim removed 5 bases at V and 5 bases at J, leaving 17 bases unmatched. This CDR3 is built from 19 residues. TCRdb's table, derived via immunoSEQ multiplex PCR, lists solely in-frame clones and lacks some. This sample has around 100,000 clones, with about 88% found just once. The chain has TRBV7-2 and TRBJ2-7, with 14 bases lining up with TRBD2. The TCR was taken from an adult in good health. The sample was peripheral blood, taken on day 0 of AZD1222 vaccination. Here the CDR3 DNA reads TGTGCCAGCAGCAGCGGCGGGGGACTAGCGGGAGACCTTCGAAACGAGCAGTACTTC. It yields the protein CASSSGGGLAGDLRNEQYF.